This T cell receptor (beta chain) was sequenced during a study of T-cell memory formation after mild COVID-19. The study's findings and limits: Mainly CM and EM harbored the contracting CD4+ clones; mainly EMRA harbored the CD8+ ones. The study found balanced CD4/CD8 in clones contracting day 15 to 85 and a CD4+ lean in later expanders. That cross-reactive memory joined was suggested by some responding clones appearing in pre-infection memory.

Germline CDR1 reads KGHSH; CDR2 reads LQKENI. V was pared by 3 bases and J by 2 bases, with 0 bases of the junction left unmatched. CDR3 length: 15 residues. A word on this clonotype: Its antigen is undetermined.

Constant-segment primers served in 5'RACE that generated TCR alpha and TCR beta cDNA libraries bearing sample barcodes and UMIs. Using its own MiXCR run on the 5' RACE reads, TCRdb lists one record per CDR3 protein. The sample has around 400,000 distinct CDR3 sequences; approximately 24% are singletons. The chain employs TRBV18 and TRBJ2-1; 11 bases line up with TRBD2. The TCR sequence derives from an adult woman who had mild COVID-19 (a few samples of this study predate the infection). Cell type and time point are not known. The sequenced sample was PBMCs or a T cell subset sorted from them (not recorded which). CDR3 coding DNA: TGTGCCAGCTCACCGGGACTAGCGGCCTACAATGAGCAGTTCTTC. Translated, it gives CASSPGLAAYNEQFF.